This TCR beta chain was recovered during a study of metastatic and nonmetastatic thyroid tumors. Looking at the study overall: Repertoire comparison spanned blood and tumor or nodule tissue of malignant and benign thyroid patients.

Authors' analysis steps: The distant-metastasis classifier for papillary thyroid cancer was built from CDR3 differences across clinicopathological groups. TCRdb re-clonotyped the PCR reads through MiXCR. The V and J calls were determined by TCRdb, not by the authors. The sample consists of 21,000 or so clones, around 28% of them appearing once. Among the patients, none had received any treatment before thyroid surgery. This clone occurred a few times. Its antigen remains unidentified. The study, taken as a whole, reports: It was reportedly found that TCR beta diversity was significantly higher in malignant thyroid tumors than in benign nodules, a difference seen in both blood and tumor samples.

Looked up from germline, CDR1 is MDHEN and CDR2 is SYDVKM. CDR3 length equals 13 residues. The V end was cut by 4 bases, the J end by 5 bases, with 9 bases between. The source is a female donor with papillary thyroid cancer or a benign thyroid nodule (not recorded which). Some clones in this sample may be carry-over from other donors' samples. The material sequenced was blood. The chain joins TRBV28 to TRBJ1-5; D uncertain. Written as DNA, the CDR3 is TGTGCCAGCAGTTCACAGTTAGATCAGCCCCAGCATTTT. Its translation is CASSSQLDQPQHF.